The rows below give T cell receptor beta chains drawn from one sample of a study of T cells in Graves' hyperthyroidism and ophthalmopathy. TCRdb reprocessed the multiplex PCR reads via MiXCR and lists one record per CDR3 protein. The sample contains about 770,000 distinct CDR3 sequences, about 19% of which appear only once. Sample: blood. These receptors were collected from a woman aged 45-59 years with Graves' hyperthyroidism that later progressed to Graves' ophthalmopathy. Both conserved end residues are part of each CDR3. The D gene is left open where the match is weak. Rows give clone size only sometimes, using once, few, many, or a class for an expanded clone.

>TRBJ1-1|14|TRBD1|many|TRBV6-1
TGTGCCAGCAGCACAGGGGGCTGGGGCACTGAAGCTTTCTTT
CASSTGGWGTEAFF
>TRBJ2-7|13|NA|many|TRBV5-1
TGCGCCAGCAGACCCTTACCGTCAGACGAGCAGTACTTC
CASRPLPSDEQYF
>TRBJ2-5|18|NA|few|TRBV7-2
TGTGCCAGCAGTCTGGGGGGCCTGAGGGACCCCTTTAAAGAGACCCAGTACTTC
CASSLGGLRDPFKETQYF
>TRBJ1-1|15|TRBD1|NA|TRBV5-1
TGCGCCAGCAGCTTGGACAGGGGTGGGAACACTGAAGCTTTCTTT
CASSLDRGGNTEAFF
>TRBJ2-1|15|TRBD2|many|TRBV3-1
TGTGCCAGCAGCCTTCCCAGCGGGGGGTACAATGAGCAGTTCTTC
CASSLPSGGYNEQFF
>TRBJ2-7|17|NA|few|TRBV15
TGTGCCACCAGCAGAGAGGAAGGAGGGGTAGGAGTCTACGAGCAGTACTTC
CATSREEGGVGVYEQYF
>TRBJ1-6|15|NA|NA|TRBV7-2
TGTGCCAGCAGCTTTACTCGAGCCGCACTTTCACCCCTCCACTTT
CASSFTRAALSPLHF
>TRBJ2-7|15|TRBD1|NA|TRBV7-8
TGTGCCAGCAGCTTAGTCGGGACAGGGGGCCGTGAGCAGTACTTC
CASSLVGTGGREQYF
>TRBJ1-2|16|TRBD1|many|TRBV2
TGTGCCAGCAGTGCCGGGACAGGCTTTAATAACTATGGCTACACCTTC
CASSAGTGFNNYGYTF
>TRBJ1-6|16|NA|NA|TRBV6-1
TGTGCCAGCAGTGAGGGACGTCTGGGTTATGATTCACCCCTCCACTTT
CASSEGRLGYDSPLHF
>TRBJ2-7|15|TRBD1|many|TRBV7-8
TGTGCCAGCAGTTCCCGGGACAGACTATCCTACGAGCAGTACTTC
CASSSRDRLSYEQYF
>TRBJ2-7|15|NA|NA|TRBV14
TGTGCCAGCAGCCAGAGGACATCTCTGTGGTACGAGCAGTACTTC
CASSQRTSLWYEQYF
>TRBJ2-2|14|NA|few|TRBV5-1
TGCGCCAGCAGCTTGGAGACTAACACCGGGGAGCTGTTTTTT
CASSLETNTGELFF
>TRBJ1-5|15|NA|NA|TRBV20-1
TGCAGTGCTAGAGAACCAGGGGCCAGAGTTAAGCCCCAGCATTTT
CSAREPGARVKPQHF
>TRBJ1-2|18|TRBD1|many|TRBV3-1
TGTGCCAGCAGCCAAGGGGTCGTCCGGGACAGGAGATACTATGGCTACACCTTC
CASSQGVVRDRRYYGYTF
>TRBJ2-5|12|NA|NA|TRBV27
TGTGCCAGCATGATGGGGTGGGAGACCCAGTACTTC
CASMMGWETQYF
>TRBJ1-2|16|NA|NA|TRBV18
TGTGCCAGCTCACCACCGGACGGCCCGGTGGGCTATGGCTACACCTTC
CASSPPDGPVGYGYTF
>TRBJ2-1|16|TRBD1|NA|TRBV12-3/TRBV12-4
TGTGCCATCAATACCTACAGGGGACAGGCATACAATGAGCAGTTCTTC
CAINTYRGQAYNEQFF
>TRBJ1-1|16|TRBD1|few|TRBV20-1
TGCAGTGCTACCGATGCCGGGACAGGGGGTTTAGAGGGAGCTTTCTTT
CSATDAGTGGLEGAFF
>TRBJ1-6|18|TRBD1|NA|TRBV9
TGTGCCAGCAGCGTCCCTTCCGGGACAGGGCCCGATAATTCACCCCTCCACTTT
CASSVPSGTGPDNSPLHF
>TRBJ2-7|12|NA|many|TRBV20-1
TGCAGTGCTATCCTGGGTTCCTACGAGCAGTACTTC
CSAILGSYEQYF
>TRBJ1-1|12|NA|many|TRBV11-2
TGTGCCAGCAGCTTAACGCCCGATGAAGCTTTCTTT
CASSLTPDEAFF
>TRBJ1-2|15|TRBD1|NA|TRBV6-2/TRBV6-3
TGTGCCAGCAGTAGGGGGGACAGGGTAGGCTATGGCTACACCTTC
CASSRGDRVGYGYTF
>TRBJ1-1|14|NA|many|TRBV6-1
TGTGCCAGCAGTGAGCTACAGACAGCCACTGAAGCTTTCTTT
CASSELQTATEAFF
>TRBJ2-5|14|TRBD1|many|TRBV12-3/TRBV12-4
TGTGCCAGCACCCAAACGACAGGGCAAGAGACCCAGTACTTC
CASTQTTGQETQYF
>TRBJ2-2|16|NA|many|TRBV30
TGTGCCTGGAGTGCTGCGCTTTTCTCGTCCAGGGGGGAGCTGTTTTTT
CAWSAALFSSRGELFF
>TRBJ2-5|15|TRBD2|NA|TRBV15
TGTGCCACCAGCTGGGGACTACCCTCTTTTGAGACCCAGCACTTC
CATSWGLPSFETQHF
>TRBJ1-2|14|NA|few|TRBV5-5
TGTGCCAGCAGCTTGATTCCTCGGGACTATGGCTACACCTTC
CASSLIPRDYGYTF
>TRBJ1-2|16|NA|many|TRBV6-6
TGTGCCAGCAGTTACTCACGGGACGTTTCCTCTTATGGCTACACCTTC
CASSYSRDVSSYGYTF
>TRBJ1-3|15|NA|NA|TRBV20-1
TGCAGTGCTAGGAAGGGACAACTCTCTGGAAACACCATATATTTT
CSARKGQLSGNTIYF
>TRBJ1-2|14|TRBD1|NA|TRBV29-1
TGCAGCGAGCAATCCAAGGGGGCCGAGTATGGCTACACCTTC
CSEQSKGAEYGYTF
>TRBJ2-7|18|NA|NA|TRBV7-9
TGTGCCAGCAGCGAGGATGGCAGTGGGGTTATTTGGGAAGACGAGCAGTACTTC
CASSEDGSGVIWEDEQYF
>TRBJ2-3|13|NA|many|TRBV5-1
TGCGCCAGCAGCTTGTCCAGGCCAGATACGCAGTATTTT
CASSLSRPDTQYF
>TRBJ2-2|16|NA|many|TRBV10-3
TGTGCCATCAGGCCCGTGACAGCTCTGGGTGGCGGGGAGCTGTTTTTT
CAIRPVTALGGGELFF
>TRBJ1-2|14|TRBD1|few|TRBV6-1
TGTGCCAGCAGTGACCAGGGGGACGACTATGGCTACACCTTC
CASSDQGDDYGYTF
>TRBJ2-3|16|NA|many|TRBV7-3
TGTGCCAGCAGCCTCAAACCCAGACAGTTAACAGATACGCAGTATTTT
CASSLKPRQLTDTQYF
>TRBJ2-2|15|TRBD2|NA|TRBV7-9
TGTGCCAGCAGCGCGGGGACCGCGGGGGGCGGGGAGCTGTTTTTT
CASSAGTAGGGELFF
>TRBJ2-1|14|NA|NA|TRBV5-1
TGCGCCAGCAGCTGGGCCGGACAGTACAATGAGCAGTTCTTC
CASSWAGQYNEQFF
>TRBJ2-6|14|NA|NA|TRBV12-3/TRBV12-4
TGTGCCACAACAGGAGGCTCTGGGGCCAACGTCCTGACTTTC
CATTGGSGANVLTF
>TRBJ1-1|15|NA|many|TRBV6-1
TGTGCCAGCAGCTCGGGGACGTCATTAAACACTGAAGCTTTCTTT
CASSSGTSLNTEAFF
>TRBJ2-3|18|TRBD2|NA|TRBV5-1
TGCGCCAGCAGTAGAGAACTAGCGGGGGCCGTATACACAGATACGCAGTATTTT
CASSRELAGAVYTDTQYF
>TRBJ1-1|13|NA|NA|TRBV29-1
TGCAGCGTTGAAGATGAGTTTGGACAGGAAGCTTTCTTT
CSVEDEFGQEAFF
>TRBJ2-7|14|NA|NA|TRBV27
TGTGCCAGCAAGACAGCTACCCTCTCCTACGAGCAGTACTTC
CASKTATLSYEQYF
>TRBJ2-1|15|TRBD1|NA|TRBV6-2/TRBV6-3
TGTGCCAGCAGCCCATACAGGGGGCCCTACAATGAGCAGTTCTTC
CASSPYRGPYNEQFF
>TRBJ2-7|13|NA|many|TRBV12-5
TGTGCTAGTGGCCTCGGGATTTCCTACGAGCAGTACTTC
CASGLGISYEQYF
>TRBJ2-2|17|NA|NA|TRBV4-1
TGCGCCAGCAGCCAAGATCGCGGACTTAGGAACACCGGGGAGCTGTTTTTT
CASSQDRGLRNTGELFF
>TRBJ1-1|16|NA|many|TRBV20-1
TGCAGTGCTAGCGAAGCAGAGACATGGGTGAACACTGAAGCTTTCTTT
CSASEAETWVNTEAFF
>TRBJ1-1|15|NA|many|TRBV5-1
TGCGCCAGCAGCTTGGAGAGGGGCGGTGTCACTGAAGCTTTCTTT
CASSLERGGVTEAFF
>TRBJ2-2|14|NA|few|TRBV5-6
TGTGCCAGCAGCTTCCCAGCGAACACCGGGGAGCTGTTTTTT
CASSFPANTGELFF
>TRBJ1-2|13|NA|NA|TRBV6-1
TGTGCCAGCCACCCGGGGGGCCCCTATGGCTACACCTTC
CASHPGGPYGYTF
>TRBJ1-6|18|TRBD1|NA|TRBV20-1
TGCAGTGCTTTACGGACAGGGGGGCAGAGCTCCTATAATTCACCCCTCCACTTT
CSALRTGGQSSYNSPLHF